This TCR beta chain was identified during a study of cytomegalovirus exposure and HLA in healthy donors. Study results and limitations: A later analysis reported that several of the most significant clusters appeared to be linked to common viral pathogens, among them Epstein-Barr virus. The study recorded some 160 TCR beta chains that were cytomegalovirus-associated.

Primers: 60 Vbeta forward and 13 Jbeta reverse. Using immunoSEQ multiplex PCR, the repertoire was profiled, and TCRdb retains in-frame clones only, with some absent. The table lists around 120,000 clones, over 75% of them singletons. Regarding this clone: The antigen is unknown.

Sequenced: PBMCs. The TCR sequence derives from a human donor in good health.

The CDR3 DNA is TGTGCCAGCGGGGTCCAAGCGGGAGGGCCGGGGGAGCAGTACTTC. This translates into CASGVQAGGPGEQYF. The chain combines TRBV6-6 with TRBJ2-7; 10 bases line up with TRBD2. The CDR3 is 15 residues long. The V and J ends lost 8 bases and 7 bases, in that order; junction bases with no gene match: 14. The germline V gene has CDR1 MNHNY and CDR2 SVGAGI (reference sequence).